This TCR beta chain comes out of a study of cytomegalovirus exposure and HLA in healthy donors. Study-wide background: Early on, a data release was issued that held tens of millions of unique TCRs from HLA-typed donors.

PCR used 60 Vbeta primers and 13 Jbeta primers. Measured with immunoSEQ multiplex PCR; TCRdb has only the in-frame clones, and not every one. The repertoire holds over 100,000 clones, with roughly 84% as singletons. V shed 2 bases and J 1 base; nucleotides not matched to a gene: 3. The CDR3 contains 16 residues. Germline CDR1 reads SGHTA; CDR2 reads FQGTGA. This clonotype was sampled from a young woman in good health and CMV-seropositive. Sequenced input: PBMCs. The chain couples TRBV7-3 to TRBJ2-3, with 10 bases matching TRBD2. The CDR3, as DNA: TGTGCCAGCAGCTTACTCGGACTAGCGGGCACAGATACGCAGTATTTT. Protein sequence: CASSLLGLAGTDTQYF.